This entry lists 4 T cell receptor beta chains sequenced from one sample in a study of Ad26.COV2.S vaccination and SARS-CoV-2 variants (dated by TCRdb to the early 2020s). Library preparation was by the immunoSEQ multiplex PCR assay. Here the immuneACCESS table is served through TCRdb, limited to in-frame sequences with V and J called. Missing clones are a known gap in these copies; in checked studies unresolved V genes cover under half, and the rest lacks a known reason. The sample includes about 350,000 clones, with around 89% observed a single time. The ten most abundant clones make up 5% of the sample. This sample's treatment or condition label indicates: about 20 received Ad26.COV2.S at low or high dose, single or two shots; 5 received placebo; per-sample allocation not given. For vaccine and placebo recipients, repertoires were sequenced using samples collected on day 63 after the first injection.

Sequencing was performed on peripheral blood, taken in a trial of Ad26.COV2.S vaccine versus placebo. Receptors were obtained from a person between 18 and 60 years old who received the Ad26.COV2.S COVID-19 vaccine or a placebo.

This clone was recorded once. The sample contains more than one DNA sequence encoding this CDR3. The genes are TRBV30 and TRBJ1-1; 7 nucleotides match TRBD1. CDR1 is GTSNPN, CDR2 SVGIG, per germline (reference sequence). The V and J ends lost 3 bases and 8 bases, in that order; junction bases with no gene match: 3. CDR3 length: 11 residues. DNA for the CDR3: TGTGCCTGGAGCAGACAGGGAGAAGCTTTCTTT. It is translated as CAWSRQGEAFF.

The chain recombines TRBV19 with TRBJ2-7, with D possibly being TRBD1 (6 bases). The V and J ends lost 4 bases and 1 base respectively, with 11 bases between them. The CDR3 is 14 residues long. Germline V gene lookup returns CDR1 LNHDA and CDR2 SQIVND (reference sequence). CDR3 region: CASSKSGQSYEQYF. CDR3 nucleotides: TGTGCCAGTAGTAAGTCCGGACAGTCCTACGAGCAGTACTTC.

In this sample, this clone turned up once. The sample contains more than one DNA sequence encoding this CDR3. The rearrangement joins TRBV5-6 to TRBJ2-7; D is ambiguous. CDR3 length: 13 amino acids. The germline gives CDR1 SGHDT, CDR2 YYEEEE. V lost 0 bases and J 3 bases, leaving 7 bases between the germline ends. CDR3 sequence (DNA): TGTGCCAGCAGCTTGGGGGGTGGCTACGAGCAGTACTTC. This sequence encodes CASSLGGGYEQYF. Full variable domain (outside the CDR3, taken from reference TRBV5-6 and TRBJ2-7): DAGVTQSPTHLIKTRGQQVTLRCSPKSGHDTVSWYQQALGQGPQFIFQYYEEEERQRGNFPDRFSGHQFPNYSSELNVNALLLGDSALYLCASSLGGGYEQYFGPGTRLTVT.

The chain employs TRBV6-5 and TRBJ2-2, with no clear D. The CDR3 sequence is 10 residues long. Germline loops: CDR1 MNHEY, CDR2 SVGAGI. Trimming left V 9 bases short and J 8 bases short, with 7 bases between. The CDR3 loop reads CASRSGELFF. In DNA, the CDR3 is TGTGCCAGTCGGTCTGGGGAGCTGTTTTTT.